The TCR beta chain described here comes from a study of technical replicates of blood from a few donors. The table came from immunoSEQ multiplex PCR; TCRdb's copy has only in-frame clones and leaves some out. The table includes tens of thousands of clones, 80% to 95% detected once. CDR3 size: 17 residues. The V gene lost 2 bases and the J gene lost 1 base, with 18 bases spanning the gap. Germline CDR1 reads KGHSH; CDR2 reads LQKENI. The TCR comes from a human donor in good health. The chain employs TRBV18 and TRBJ2-7; D might be TRBD1 (6 bases). Sequencing was carried out using T cells isolated from PBMCs. CDR3 bases: TGTGCCAGCTCACCATTGGGGGCGGACAGCCCATCCTACGAGCAGTACTTC. Its translation: CASSPLGADSPSYEQYF.